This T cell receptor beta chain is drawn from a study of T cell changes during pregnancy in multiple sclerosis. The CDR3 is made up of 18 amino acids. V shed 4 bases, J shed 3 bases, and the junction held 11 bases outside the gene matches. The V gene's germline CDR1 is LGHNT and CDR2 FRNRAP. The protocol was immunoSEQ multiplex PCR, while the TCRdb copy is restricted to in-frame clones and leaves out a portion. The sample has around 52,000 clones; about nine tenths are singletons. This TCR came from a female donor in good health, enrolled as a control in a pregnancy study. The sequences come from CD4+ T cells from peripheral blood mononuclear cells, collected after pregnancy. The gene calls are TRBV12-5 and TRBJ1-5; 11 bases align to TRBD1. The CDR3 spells CASGSDRGRVGDNQPQHF. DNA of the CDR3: TGTGCTAGTGGTTCGGACAGGGGGCGAGTCGGGGACAATCAGCCCCAGCATTTT.